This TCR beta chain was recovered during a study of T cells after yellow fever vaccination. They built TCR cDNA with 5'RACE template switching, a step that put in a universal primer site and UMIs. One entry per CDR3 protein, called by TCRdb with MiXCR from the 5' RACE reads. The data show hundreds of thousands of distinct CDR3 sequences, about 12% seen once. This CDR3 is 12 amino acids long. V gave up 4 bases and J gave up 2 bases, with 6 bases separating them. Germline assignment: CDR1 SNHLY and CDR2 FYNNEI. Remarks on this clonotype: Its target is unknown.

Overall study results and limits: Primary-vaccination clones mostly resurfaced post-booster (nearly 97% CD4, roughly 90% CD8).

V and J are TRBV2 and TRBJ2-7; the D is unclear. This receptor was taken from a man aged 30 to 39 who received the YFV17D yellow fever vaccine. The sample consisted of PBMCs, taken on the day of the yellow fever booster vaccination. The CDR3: CASSGSTYEQYF. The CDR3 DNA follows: TGTGCCAGCAGTGGGAGTACCTACGAGCAGTACTTC.